This TCR beta chain was profiled in a study of blood T cell repertoires in COVID-19. Study overall: The samples span acute and convalescent COVID-19 from the United States, Italy and Spain. PBMCs, B-cell-depleted T cells, or T cells provided the cDNA or gDNA that made up the material.

How the authors handled the data: Nucleated cell counts were estimated from reference gene primer amplification. Only in-frame clones appear in the TCRdb table, and some are missing; sequencing was by immunoSEQ multiplex PCR. V, J and clone size are taken as reported in that table, and D and trimming were inferred from the DNA itself. Of about 76,000 clones in the sample, approximately 80% were seen once. There are a few counts of this clone. Sequencing input: peripheral blood. This TCR was sampled from a human donor in a cohort sampled during active COVID-19.

This chain's CDR3 is CASSSRGTGGYEQYF. The CDR3 region has the DNA TGTGCCAGCAGCTCCCGGGGGACTGGTGGGTACGAGCAGTACTTC. The chain carries TRBV7-8 and TRBJ2-7; possible D gene TRBD2, 6 bases. CDR3 size: 15 residues. Germline V gene lookup returns CDR1 SGHVS and CDR2 FQNEAQ. Trimming stripped 4 bases from V and 4 bases from J, with 17 bases between.